The 14 T cell receptor beta chains below all came from one sample that was sequenced in a study of blood T cell repertoires in COVID-19. Method: immunoSEQ multiplex PCR; TCRdb's copy keeps in-frame clones and lacks some. The sample shows 150,000 to 200,000 clones, over 80% of them seen only once. Sequencing used PBMCs or T cells enriched from blood (not recorded which). The receptors come from a man between 70 and 80 years old who had been exposed to COVID-19.

The V call is TRBV30, the J call TRBJ2-7; maybe TRBD2 (5 bases). Germline assignment: CDR1 GTSNPN and CDR2 SVGIG (reference sequence). Trimming shortened V by 3 bases and J by 3 bases, and 15 bases separated the two germline ends. This CDR3 is built from 14 residues. The CDR3 is CAWSSRVGGYEQYF. The CDR3 bases are TGTGCCTGGAGCTCTAGGGTCGGAGGCTACGAGCAGTACTTC.

This sequence joins TRBV3-1 (or the pseudogene TRBV3-2) and TRBJ2-3, with 9 bases lining up with TRBD2. Trimming removed 1 base from V and 4 bases from J; junction bases left unmatched: 12. CDR3 length: 18 residues. The germline V gene has CDR1 LGHDT and CDR2 YNNKEL (reference sequence). This CDR3 reads CASSQGSSGGIGADTQYF. Here the CDR3 DNA reads TGTGCCAGCAGCCAAGGGAGTAGCGGGGGAATCGGCGCAGATACGCAGTATTTT.

The chain couples TRBV10-2 to TRBJ1-1; 10 bases fit TRBD1. The V gene's germline CDR1 is WSHSY and CDR2 SAAADI. The CDR3 totals 12 residues. With V trimmed by 6 bases and J by 6 bases, 1 base remained unmatched. CDR3 region: CASRTGGAEAFF. The DNA for the CDR3 is TGCGCCAGCAGGACAGGGGGCGCTGAAGCTTTCTTT.

The chain recombines TRBV3-1 (or the pseudogene TRBV3-2) with TRBJ2-1; 9 bases are a match to TRBD2. This CDR3 spans 15 amino acids. The germline gives CDR1 LGHDT, CDR2 YNNKEL (reference sequence). The V and J ends lost 8 bases and 7 bases, in that order; junction bases with no gene match: 12. The CDR3 DNA is TGTGCCAGCGCTCGCGGGGGGGCTCAGGGGAATGAGCAGTTCTTC. It specifies CASARGGAQGNEQFF.

This clone was counted only a few times. The chain links TRBV5-5 to TRBJ2-3; TRBD2 matches 8 bases. The CDR3 extends over 15 amino acids. The V segment lost 4 bases and the J segment 3 bases; nucleotides outside the gene matches: 7. Germline CDR1 SGHKS, CDR2 YYEKEE (reference sequence). CDR3: CASSPTGGRTDTQYF. The CDR3 DNA follows: TGTGCCAGCAGCCCCACGGGGGGGCGGACAGATACGCAGTATTTT.

This chain uses TRBV18 with TRBJ2-3; D ambiguous. Germline loops: CDR1 KGHSH, CDR2 LQKENI. The CDR3 runs to 13 residues. V was pared by 3 bases and J by 2 bases, with 6 bases between. CDR3 coding DNA: TGTGCCAGCTCACCGGAGACCACAGATACGCAGTATTTT. Encoded protein: CASSPETTDTQYF.

The chain uses TRBV7-6 and TRBJ1-4; weak D call: TRBD1 (6 bases). Germline CDR1 SGHVS, CDR2 FNYEAQ. The V end was cut by 6 bases, the J end by 4 bases, with 15 bases between. CDR3 length equals 15 residues. The CDR3 DNA sequence: TGTGCCAGCAGTCACACAGGGCCTGATAATGAAAAACTGTTTTTT. Translation: CASSHTGPDNEKLFF.

CDR3 sequence reads: CASTLGQGRNTIYF. The CDR3 nucleotides are TGCGCCAGCACCCTAGGACAGGGTCGCAACACCATATATTTT. V is TRBV5-1 and J is TRBJ1-3, with 8 bases that match TRBD1. CDR1 is SGHRS and CDR2 is YFSETQ in the germline V gene. V was clipped by 6 bases and J by 7 bases; unmatched bases: 9. The CDR3 consists of 14 residues.

The V gene is TRBV5-6, the J gene TRBJ2-3; D not resolved. CDR1 SGHDT and CDR2 YYEEEE come from the germline V gene. V was pared by 0 bases and J by 3 bases, with 8 bases between. The CDR3 covers 14 residues. The CDR3 DNA follows: TGTGCCAGCAGCTTGGGCGCGTTTACAGATACGCAGTATTTT. Residues: CASSLGAFTDTQYF.

This clone was seen more than once but under ten times. The genes are TRBV19 and TRBJ2-7; 7 nucleotides agree with TRBD1. With 6 bases clipped from V and 1 base from J, the junction kept 6 bases outside the gene matches. CDR1 and CDR2 from the germline V gene are LNHDA and SQIVND (reference sequence). This CDR3 is built from 14 residues. Here the CDR3 reads CASSPTGLSYEQYF. The CDR3 DNA reads as TGTGCCAGTAGCCCGACAGGGCTATCCTACGAGCAGTACTTC.

CDR3 protein: CASSQGGTGTGYTF. CDR3 nucleotide sequence: TGCGCCAGCAGCCAAGGTGGGACAGGGACCGGCTACACCTTC. The chain employs TRBV4-3 and TRBJ1-2, with 9 bases identical to TRBD1. Trimming cost V 1 base and J 8 bases; bases outside gene matches: 5. Germline loops: CDR1 LGHNA, CDR2 YSLEER. This CDR3 is 14 amino acids long.

Of note for this clone: Other DNA sequences in the sample encode the same CDR3. The V and J genes are TRBV3-1 (or the pseudogene TRBV3-2) and TRBJ1-2, with D perhaps TRBD1 (6 bases). This CDR3 is 13 amino acids long. From germline, CDR1 is LGHDT and CDR2 YNNKEL (reference sequence). Deletions cut 1 base from V and 5 bases from J, with 8 bases between. The CDR3 loop reads CASSQGTAYGYTF. CDR3 DNA: TGTGCCAGCAGCCAAGGGACAGCGTATGGCTACACCTTC.

Written as DNA, the CDR3 is TGTGCCAGTAGTACCGGGACTAGCCTATTCACAGATACGCAGTATTTT. Amino acid sequence: CASSTGTSLFTDTQYF. The rearrangement joins TRBV19 to TRBJ2-3; the match to TRBD2 covers 9 bases. Germline-derived CDR1 and CDR2 are LNHDA and SQIVND (reference sequence). CDR3 length: 16 amino acids. V was pared by 4 bases and J by 2 bases, with 7 bases of the junction left unmatched.

V usage is TRBV30 and J usage is TRBJ1-6; tentatively, D is TRBD1 (5 bases). Germline lookup yields CDR1 GTSNPN and CDR2 SVGIG (reference sequence). Deletions cut 3 bases from V and 5 bases from J, with 11 bases between. The length of the CDR3 is 14 residues. CDR3 loop: CAWREGRNNSPLHF. Here the CDR3 DNA reads TGTGCCTGGAGGGAGGGACGGAATAATTCACCCCTCCACTTT.